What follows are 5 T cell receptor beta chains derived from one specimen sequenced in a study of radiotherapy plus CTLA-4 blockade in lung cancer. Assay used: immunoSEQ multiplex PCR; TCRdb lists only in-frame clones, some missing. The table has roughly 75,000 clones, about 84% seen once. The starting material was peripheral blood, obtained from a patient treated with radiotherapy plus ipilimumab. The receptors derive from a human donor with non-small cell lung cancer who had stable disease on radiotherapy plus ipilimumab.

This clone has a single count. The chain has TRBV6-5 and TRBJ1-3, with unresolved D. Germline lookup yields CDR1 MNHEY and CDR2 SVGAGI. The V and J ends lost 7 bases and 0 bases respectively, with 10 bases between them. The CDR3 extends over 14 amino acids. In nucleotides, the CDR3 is TGTGCCAGCATTGCGACTGTCTCTGGAAACACCATATATTTT. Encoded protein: CASIATVSGNTIYF.

CDR3 amino acids: CASRDKGNYGYTF. The CDR3 DNA is TGTGCCAGTCGCGACAAGGGTAACTATGGCTACACCTTC. The genes are TRBV19 and TRBJ1-2; D remains ambiguous. Germline CDR1 LNHDA, CDR2 SQIVND (reference sequence). V lost 8 bases, J lost 1 base, and 11 bases lay in between. The CDR3 spans 13 residues.

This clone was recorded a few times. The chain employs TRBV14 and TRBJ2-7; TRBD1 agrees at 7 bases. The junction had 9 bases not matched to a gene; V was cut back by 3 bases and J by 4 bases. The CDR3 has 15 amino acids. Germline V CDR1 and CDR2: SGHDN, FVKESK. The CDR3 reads CASSHPGRGRYEQYF. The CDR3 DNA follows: TGTGCCAGCAGCCACCCGGGAAGGGGGCGGTACGAGCAGTACTTC. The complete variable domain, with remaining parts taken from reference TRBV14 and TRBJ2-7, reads EAGVTQFPSHSVIEKGQTVTLRCDPISGHDNLYWYRRVMGKEIKFLLHFVKESKQDESGMPNNRFLAERTGGTYSTLKVQPAELEDSGVYFCASSHPGRGRYEQYFGPGTRLTVT.

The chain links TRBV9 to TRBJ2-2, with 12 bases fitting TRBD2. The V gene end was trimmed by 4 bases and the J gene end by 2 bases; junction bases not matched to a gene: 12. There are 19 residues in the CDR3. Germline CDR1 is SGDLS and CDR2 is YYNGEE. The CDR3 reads CASSPRPLAGGPNTGELFF. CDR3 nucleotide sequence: TGTGCCAGCAGCCCCCGCCCGCTAGCGGGGGGGCCAAACACCGGGGAGCTGTTTTTT.

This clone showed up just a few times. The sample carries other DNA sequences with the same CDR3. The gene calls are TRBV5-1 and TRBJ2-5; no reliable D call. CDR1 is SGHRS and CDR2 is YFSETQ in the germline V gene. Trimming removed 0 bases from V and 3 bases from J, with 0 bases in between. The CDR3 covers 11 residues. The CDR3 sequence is CASSLEETQYF. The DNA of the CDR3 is TGCGCCAGCAGCTTGGAAGAGACCCAGTACTTC.